These 9 T cell receptor beta chains came from one sample sequenced in a study of control samples from healthy donors and cancer patients. Profiled with immunoSEQ multiplex PCR; TCRdb holds only in-frame clones, not every one. The sample holds roughly 150,000 clones, about 90% seen once. The material sequenced was blood. These receptor sequences come from a woman in her 30s in good health.

This chain connects TRBV19 to TRBJ2-1, with 13 bases aligning to TRBD2. Trimming cost V 4 bases and J 7 bases; bases outside gene matches: 7. The germline gives CDR1 LNHDA, CDR2 SQIVND (reference sequence). The CDR3 is 16 amino acids. The CDR3 protein is CASSNRGLAGANEQFF. CDR3 nucleotides: TGTGCCAGTAGTAACAGAGGACTAGCGGGAGCAAATGAGCAGTTCTTC.

The gene calls are TRBV4-2 and TRBJ2-7; 9 nucleotides match TRBD1. CDR3 size: 15 residues. Germline V gives CDR1 LGHNA, CDR2 YNFKEQ. Trimming at V came to 2 bases and at J to 3 bases, leaving 5 bases not matched to a gene. CDR3 protein: CASSQSTGGYYEQYF. Written as DNA, the CDR3 is TGTGCCAGCAGCCAATCTACAGGGGGCTACTACGAGCAGTACTTC.

V gene TRBV7-9 combines with J gene TRBJ2-6; D is unresolved. This CDR3 region has 16 residues. In germline, CDR1 is SEHNR, CDR2 FQNEAQ (reference sequence). The germline V and J ends were trimmed by 1 base and 0 bases, with 7 bases remaining between them. The CDR3 is CASSLDILSGANVLTF. The CDR3, as DNA: TGTGCCAGCAGCTTAGACATCCTCTCTGGGGCCAACGTCCTGACTTTC.

Concerning this clone itself: At one boundary the junction diverges from the germline segment, which might be a read error. This chain links TRBV28 with TRBJ2-7; a weak D match, TRBD1 (6 bases). CDR1 is MDHEN and CDR2 is SYDVKM in the germline V gene. The CDR3 loop spans 11 amino acids. The CDR3 spells CASSPTGRRRF. The DNA for the CDR3 is TGTGCCAGCAGCCCGACAGGCCGTAGGCGGTTC.

The V and J genes are TRBV19 and TRBJ1-5; a weak D match, TRBD1 (5 bases). This CDR3 is built from 17 residues. Germline CDR1 and CDR2: LNHDA and SQIVND (reference sequence). V lost 7 bases, J lost 0 bases, and 19 bases lay in between. CDR3 in amino acids: CASTHLGAAYSNQPQHF. CDR3 nucleotides: TGTGCCAGTACCCACCTTGGGGCCGCCTATAGCAATCAGCCCCAGCATTTT. Full variable domain (outside the CDR3, taken from reference TRBV19 and TRBJ1-5): DGGITQSPKYLFRKEGQNVTLSCEQNLNHDAMYWYRQDPGQGLRLIYYSQIVNDFQKGDIAEGYSVSREKKESFPLTVTSAQKNPTAFYLCASTHLGAAYSNQPQHFGDGTRLSIL.

The chain carries TRBV7-9 and TRBJ2-3, with 10 bases that match TRBD1. Trimming cost V 6 bases and J 6 bases; bases outside gene matches: 9. This CDR3 has 15 amino acids. Germline V gives CDR1 SEHNR, CDR2 FQNEAQ (reference sequence). CDR3 DNA: TGTGCCAGCAGGACCGGGACAGGGGAGGTGGATACGCAGTATTTT. Translation: CASRTGTGEVDTQYF.

The CDR3 region is CASSLVGPGSGNTIYF. CDR3 DNA: TGTGCCAGCAGCTTAGTGGGTCCCGGCTCTGGAAACACCATATATTTT. The chain uses TRBV7-2 and TRBJ1-3; D unclear. This CDR3 spans 16 amino acids. V shed 1 base and J shed 0 bases, with 10 bases lying between them. Germline loops: CDR1 SGHTA, CDR2 FQGNSA.

The chain recombines TRBV3-1 (or the pseudogene TRBV3-2) with TRBJ1-1; a possible D gene is TRBD1 (6 bases). Germline lookup yields CDR1 LGHDT and CDR2 YNNKEL (reference sequence). The CDR3 has 14 residues. V lost 3 bases to trimming and J lost 0 bases, with 8 bases between them. This CDR3 reads CASSHAGVNTEAFF. The CDR3 region has the DNA TGTGCCAGCAGCCACGCAGGGGTGAACACTGAAGCTTTCTTT.

This rearrangement joins TRBV6-2 or TRBV6-3 to TRBJ2-1, with TRBD2 matching 9 bases. Germline-derived CDR1 and CDR2 are MNHEY and SVGEGT. Losses at the gene ends were 5 bases for V and 1 base for J; bases not matched to a gene: 9. This CDR3 contains 17 residues. CDR3 sequence reads: CASSNYGLAGSYNEQFF. The DNA for the CDR3 is TGTGCCAGCAGTAACTATGGGCTAGCGGGATCCTACAATGAGCAGTTCTTC.